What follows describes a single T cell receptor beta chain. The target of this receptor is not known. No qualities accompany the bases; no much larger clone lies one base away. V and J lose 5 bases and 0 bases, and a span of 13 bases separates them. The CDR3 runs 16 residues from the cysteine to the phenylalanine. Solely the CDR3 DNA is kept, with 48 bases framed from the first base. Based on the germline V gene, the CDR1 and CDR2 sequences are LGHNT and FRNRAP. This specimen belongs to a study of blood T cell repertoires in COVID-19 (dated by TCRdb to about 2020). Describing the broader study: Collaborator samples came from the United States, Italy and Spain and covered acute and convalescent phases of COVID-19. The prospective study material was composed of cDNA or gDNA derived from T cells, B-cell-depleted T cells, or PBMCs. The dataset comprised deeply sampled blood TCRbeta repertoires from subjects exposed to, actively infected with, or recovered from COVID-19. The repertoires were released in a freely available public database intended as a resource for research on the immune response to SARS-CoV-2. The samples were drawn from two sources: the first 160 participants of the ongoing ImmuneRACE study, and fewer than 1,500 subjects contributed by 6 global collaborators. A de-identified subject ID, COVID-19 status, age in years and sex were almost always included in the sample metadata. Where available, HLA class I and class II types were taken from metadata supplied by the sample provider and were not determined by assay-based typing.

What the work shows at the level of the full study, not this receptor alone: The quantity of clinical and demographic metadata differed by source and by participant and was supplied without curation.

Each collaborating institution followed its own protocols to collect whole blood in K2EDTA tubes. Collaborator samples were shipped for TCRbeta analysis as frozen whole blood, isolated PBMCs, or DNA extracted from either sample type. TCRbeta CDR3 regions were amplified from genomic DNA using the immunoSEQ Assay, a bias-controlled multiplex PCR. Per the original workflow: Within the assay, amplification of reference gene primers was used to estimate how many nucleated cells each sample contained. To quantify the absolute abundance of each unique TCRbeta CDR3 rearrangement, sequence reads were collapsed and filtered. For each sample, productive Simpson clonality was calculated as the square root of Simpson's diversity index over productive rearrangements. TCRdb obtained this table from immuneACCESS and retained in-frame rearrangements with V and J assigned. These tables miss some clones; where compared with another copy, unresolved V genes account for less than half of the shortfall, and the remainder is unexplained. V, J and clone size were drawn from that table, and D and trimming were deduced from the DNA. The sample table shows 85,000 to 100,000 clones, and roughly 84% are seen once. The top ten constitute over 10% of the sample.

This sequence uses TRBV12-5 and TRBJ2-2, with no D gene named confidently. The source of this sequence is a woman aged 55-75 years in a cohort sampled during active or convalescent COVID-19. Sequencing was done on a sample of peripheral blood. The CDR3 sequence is CASGPTEVANTGELFF. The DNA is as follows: TGTGCTAGTGGTCCGACCGAGGTCGCGAACACCGGGGAGCTGTTTTTT.